This T cell receptor beta chain was identified during a study of cytomegalovirus exposure and HLA in healthy donors. Study conclusions and caveats: TCR association rates varied by HLA locus in a later analysis, with DRB1 highest and HLA-C lowest. An analysis was carried out at a later point. It showed that HLA-associated TCR beta chains were more clonally expanded than equally common non-associated chains. V- and J-gene trimming of TCR beta was linked (in a later analysis) to a missense DCLRE1C variant. Presence/absence analyses assumed roughly uniform sequencing depth across donors, which may not hold.

As to this clone: Its antigen is undetermined.

Germline V gene sequence: CDR1 SGHVS, CDR2 FQNEAQ. The CDR3 runs 19 residues. V lost 0 bases and J 2 bases, leaving 22 bases between the germline ends. PCR primers comprised 60 Vbeta and 13 Jbeta primers. The data were produced by immunoSEQ multiplex PCR, yet TCRdb's version contains in-frame clones alone and is incomplete. The table records 120,000 to 150,000 clones, roughly 77% of them present only once. The rearrangement uses TRBV7-8 and TRBJ2-5; weak D call: TRBD2 (5 bases). The source is a woman in her twenties or thirties in good health and CMV-seronegative. The sequenced sample consisted of PBMCs. CDR3 sequence: CASSLALSSGYERQETQYF. DNA of the CDR3: TGTGCCAGCAGCTTAGCGCTTTCTTCGGGGTATGAGCGACAAGAGACCCAGTACTTC.